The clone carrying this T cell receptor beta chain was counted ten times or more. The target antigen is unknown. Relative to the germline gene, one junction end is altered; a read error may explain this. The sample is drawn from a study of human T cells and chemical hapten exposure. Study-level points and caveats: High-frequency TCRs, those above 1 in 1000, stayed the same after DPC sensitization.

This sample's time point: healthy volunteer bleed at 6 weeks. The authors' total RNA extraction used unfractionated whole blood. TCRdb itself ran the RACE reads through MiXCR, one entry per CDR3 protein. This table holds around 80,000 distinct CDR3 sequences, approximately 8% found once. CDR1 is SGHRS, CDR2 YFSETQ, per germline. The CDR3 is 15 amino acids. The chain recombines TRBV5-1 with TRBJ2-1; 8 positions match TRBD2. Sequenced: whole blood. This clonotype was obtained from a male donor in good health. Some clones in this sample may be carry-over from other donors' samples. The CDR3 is CASSLSGSSYNEQFF. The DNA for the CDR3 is TGTGCCAGCAGCCTCAGCGGGAGCTCCTACAATGAGCAGTTCTTC. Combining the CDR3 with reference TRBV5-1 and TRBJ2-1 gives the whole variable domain KAGVTQTPRYLIKTRGQQVTLSCSPISGHRSVSWYQQTPGQGLQFLFEYFSETQRNKGNFPGRFSGRQFSNSRSEMNVSTLELGDSALYLCASSLSGSSYNEQFFGPGTRLTVL.